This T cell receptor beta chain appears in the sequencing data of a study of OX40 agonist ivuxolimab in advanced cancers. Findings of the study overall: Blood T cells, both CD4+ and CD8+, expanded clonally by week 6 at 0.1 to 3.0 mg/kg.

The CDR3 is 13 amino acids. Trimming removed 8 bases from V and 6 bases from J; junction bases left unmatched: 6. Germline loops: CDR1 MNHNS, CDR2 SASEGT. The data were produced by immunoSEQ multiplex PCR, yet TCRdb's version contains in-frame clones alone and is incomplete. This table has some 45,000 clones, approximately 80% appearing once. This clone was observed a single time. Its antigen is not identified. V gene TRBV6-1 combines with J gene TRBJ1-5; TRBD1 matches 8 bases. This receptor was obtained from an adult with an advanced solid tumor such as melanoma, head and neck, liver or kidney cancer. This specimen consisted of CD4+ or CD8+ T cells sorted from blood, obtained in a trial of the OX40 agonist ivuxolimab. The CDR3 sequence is CASLRDRSQPQHF. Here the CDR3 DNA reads TGTGCCAGCCTCCGGGACAGGTCTCAGCCCCAGCATTTT.